This T cell receptor (beta chain) derives from a study of regulatory T cells in long-lasting Graves disease. This clonotype was seen more than once but under ten times. Its antigen is as yet unknown. Time point given: persistent/refractory GD, antithyroid drugs over 5 years with positive TRAb. There was RNA extracted from PBMCs, and the TCR library was made from it. Collection of peripheral blood (roughly 9.3 milliliters) was done using EDTA tubes. CDR3 size: 15 residues. Germline CDR1 MNHNS, CDR2 SASEGT. The junction had 9 bases not matched to a gene; V was cut back by 6 bases and J by 5 bases. General study results and limits: Relative to newly diagnosed Graves' patients, persistent ones had lower TCR diversity. There were preferences for TRBV28, TRBJ1-2 and TRBJ2-5 in persistent disease.

Arm-PCR with iRepertoire HTBI primers amplified the CDR3 regions for these TCR beta libraries. TCRdb called the multiplex PCR reads again in MiXCR, with one record for every CDR3 protein. Here the sample spans hundreds of thousands of distinct CDR3 sequences, around 21% being singletons. The source was peripheral blood mononuclear cells (PBMCs), collected when the disease was refractory, from a patient treated with antithyroid drugs. This TCR came from a female donor with Graves disease. This chain connects TRBV6-1 to TRBJ1-4, with 7 bases identical to TRBD1. This CDR3 is CASSSTGDLNEKLFF. Here the CDR3 DNA reads TGTGCCAGCAGCTCAACAGGGGACCTGAATGAAAAACTGTTTTTT.